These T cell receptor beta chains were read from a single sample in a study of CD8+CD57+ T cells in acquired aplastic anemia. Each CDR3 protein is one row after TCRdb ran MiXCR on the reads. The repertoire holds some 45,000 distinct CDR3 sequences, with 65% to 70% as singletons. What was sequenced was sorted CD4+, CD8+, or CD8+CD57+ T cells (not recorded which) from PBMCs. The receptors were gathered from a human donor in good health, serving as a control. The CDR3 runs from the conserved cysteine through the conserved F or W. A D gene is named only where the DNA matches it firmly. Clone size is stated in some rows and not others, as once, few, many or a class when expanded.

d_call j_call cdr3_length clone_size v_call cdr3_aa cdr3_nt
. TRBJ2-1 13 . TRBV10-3 CASRDGHIHEQFF TGTGCCAGCAGGGACGGACATATCCATGAACAGTTCTTC
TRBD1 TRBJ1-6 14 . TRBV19 CASTEDRVFSPLHF TGTGCCAGTACGGAGGACAGGGTATTTTCACCCCTCCACTTT
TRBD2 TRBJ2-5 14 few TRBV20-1 CSATSGGAEETQYF TGCAGTGCTACAAGCGGGGGGGCGGAAGAGACCCAGTACTTC
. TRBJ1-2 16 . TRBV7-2 CASSPSTGDRPYGYTF TGTGCCAGCAGCCCATCCACGGGCGACAGACCGTATGGCTACACCTTC
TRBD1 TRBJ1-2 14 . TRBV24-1 CATSDSGQADGYTF TGTGCCACCAGTGACTCCGGACAGGCGGATGGCTACACCTTC
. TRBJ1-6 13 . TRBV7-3 CASSRDGYSPLHF TGTGCCAGCAGCAGGGACGGGTATTCACCCCTCCACTTT
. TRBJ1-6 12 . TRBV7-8 CASSPTGSPLHF TGTGCCAGCAGCCCCACAGGATCACCCCTCCACTTT
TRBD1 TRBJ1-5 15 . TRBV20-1 CSAREDRVRIQPQHF TGCAGTGCTAGAGAGGACAGGGTGAGGATCCAGCCCCAGCATTTT
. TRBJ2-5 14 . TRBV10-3 CASTFGRGGETQYF TGTGCCAGCACCTTTGGTAGGGGGGGAGAGACCCAGTACTTC
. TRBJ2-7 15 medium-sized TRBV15 CATSRDREVAYEQYF TGTGCCACCAGCAGAGATCGTGAGGTTGCCTACGAGCAGTACTTC
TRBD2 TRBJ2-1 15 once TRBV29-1 CSVGGLAGAYNEQFF TGCAGCGTTGGGGGACTAGCGGGGGCCTACAATGAGCAGTTCTTC
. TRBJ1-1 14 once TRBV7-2 CASGDSGANTEAFF TGTGCCAGCGGTGATTCAGGGGCCAACACTGAAGCTTTCTTT
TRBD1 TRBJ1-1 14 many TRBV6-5 CASSYRDRSTEAFF TGTGCCAGCAGTTACCGGGACAGGTCCACTGAAGCTTTCTTT
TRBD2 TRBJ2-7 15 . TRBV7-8 CASSLSGGNSYEQYF TGTGCCAGCAGCTTAAGCGGGGGCAACTCCTACGAGCAGTACTTC
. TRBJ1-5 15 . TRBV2 CASSEEGSGSQPQHF TGTGCCAGCAGTGAAGAGGGGTCGGGGAGTCAGCCCCAGCATTTT
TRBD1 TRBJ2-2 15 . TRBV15 CATSRGQGNTGELFF TGTGCCACCAGCAGGGGACAGGGGAACACCGGGGAGCTGTTTTTT
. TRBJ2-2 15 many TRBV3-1 CASSQAQEGTGELFF TGTGCCAGCAGCCAAGCTCAGGAAGGCACCGGGGAGCTGTTTTTT
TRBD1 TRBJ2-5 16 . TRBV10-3 CAISDRKGQLEETQYF TGTGCCATCAGTGACCGAAAGGGACAGTTGGAAGAGACCCAGTACTTC
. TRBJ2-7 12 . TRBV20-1 CSAPGRAYEQYF TGCAGTGCTCCAGGGCGGGCCTACGAGCAGTACTTC
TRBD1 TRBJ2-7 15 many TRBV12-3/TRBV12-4 CASSFAGTGGDEQYF TGTGCCAGCAGTTTTGCCGGGACAGGGGGCGACGAGCAGTACTTC
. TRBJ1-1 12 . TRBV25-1 CASSFGGNEAFF TGTGCCAGCAGTTTCGGGGGGAATGAAGCTTTCTTT
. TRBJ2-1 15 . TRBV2 CASTRAEGPYNEQFF TGTGCCAGCACTAGGGCGGAGGGCCCCTACAATGAGCAGTTCTTC
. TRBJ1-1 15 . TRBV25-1 CASSEYAGANGEAFF TGTGCCAGCAGTGAATACGCGGGGGCCAACGGAGAAGCTTTCTTT
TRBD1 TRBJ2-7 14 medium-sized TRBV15 CATSRTGGSYEQYF TGTGCCACCAGCAGGACAGGGGGGTCCTACGAGCAGTACTTC
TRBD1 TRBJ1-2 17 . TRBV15 CATSRDLADRGGSGYTF TGTGCCACCAGCAGAGATTTAGCGGACAGGGGAGGTTCTGGCTACACCTTC